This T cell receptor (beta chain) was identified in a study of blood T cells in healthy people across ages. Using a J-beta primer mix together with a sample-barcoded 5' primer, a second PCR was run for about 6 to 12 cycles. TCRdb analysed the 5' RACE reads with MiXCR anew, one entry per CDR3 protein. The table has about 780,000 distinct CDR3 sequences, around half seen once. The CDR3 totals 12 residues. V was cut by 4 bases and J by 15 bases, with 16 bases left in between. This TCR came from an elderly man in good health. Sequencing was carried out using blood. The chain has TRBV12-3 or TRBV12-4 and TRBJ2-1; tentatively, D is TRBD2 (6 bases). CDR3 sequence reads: CASSSGDPRPFF. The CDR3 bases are TGTGCCAGCAGTTCGGGGGACCCTCGGCCGTTCTTC.